This T cell receptor beta chain was sequenced for a study of blood T cells in healthy people across ages. Whole-study findings and limits: Donor CMV status was unknown, possibly confounding expanded clonotype changes. Across the age range, TCR beta diversity per million T cells fell in a roughly linear way. With unsorted PBMCs, a conclusive comparison of naive versus antigen-experienced cells was not possible. Strong correlation existed between TCR beta diversity and naive T cell percentage.

The use of a sample-barcoded 5' primer and a J-beta primer mix characterized a second PCR of roughly 7 to 11 cycles. MiXCR, applied by TCRdb to the 5' RACE reads, yields one record per CDR3 protein. The sample yields 540,000 or so distinct CDR3 sequences, 24% seen once. Germline-derived CDR1 and CDR2 are SNHLY and FYNNEI. There are 15 residues in the CDR3. V lost 8 bases to trimming and J lost 8 bases; unmatched junction nucleotides: 12. As for this clonotype: Its target is not known.

Another study also made use of these data, one on T cells of mothers and their children.

The gene calls are TRBV2 and TRBJ1-4; 9 bases fit TRBD1. Sequenced sample: blood. This clonotype originated in a boy aged 5-17 years in good health. The CDR3 DNA is TGTGCCAGCCTTACACCGGACAGGGGTTCGGAAAAACTGTTTTTT. Translating it yields CASLTPDRGSEKLFF.